The rows below give T cell receptor beta chains drawn from one sample of a study of T cell changes during pregnancy in multiple sclerosis. Sequencing was performed with immunoSEQ multiplex PCR; in TCRdb, only in-frame clones are kept and a portion is missing. The data hold approximately 51,000 clones, with approximately 90% observed a single time. This material consisted of CD4+ T cells from peripheral blood mononuclear cells, taken after pregnancy. The receptor source for this set is a female donor with multiple sclerosis, enrolled in a pregnancy study. CDR3s include the opening cysteine and the closing phenylalanine or tryptophan. Each record gives: V gene, J gene, D gene, clone size, CDR3 protein, CDR3 DNA. D genes are given only for firm matches. Rows may omit the clone size; those that give it use once, few, many or a size class.

>TRBV7-6|TRBJ2-5|TRBD1|NA
CASGNRGGETQYF
TGTGCCAGCGGCAACAGGGGCGGAGAGACCCAGTACTTC
>TRBV29-1|TRBJ2-5|TRBD2|NA
CSVEGTSGRRRETQYF
TGCAGCGTTGAAGGGACTAGCGGGAGACGGCGCGAGACCCAGTACTTC
>TRBV19|TRBJ2-3|NA|NA
CASRRTGTDTQYF
TGTGCCAGTAGACGGACTGGCACAGATACGCAGTATTTT
>TRBV5-6|TRBJ2-7|NA|NA
CASSWSGREQYF
TGTGCCAGCAGCTGGTCAGGGCGGGAGCAGTACTTC
>TRBV23-1|TRBJ1-5|NA|NA
CASAPGRGCGDQPQHF
TGCGCCAGCGCCCCCGGAAGAGGGTGTGGAGATCAGCCCCAGCATTTT
>TRBV5-1|TRBJ2-5|TRBD2|NA
CASSLEAGRQETQYF
TGCGCCAGCAGCTTGGAAGCGGGAAGGCAAGAGACCCAGTACTTC
>TRBV12-5|TRBJ2-3|NA|NA
CASTSTDTQYF
TGTGCTAGTACAAGCACAGATACGCAGTATTTT
>TRBV10-3|TRBJ2-1|NA|NA
CAISDLNEQFF
TGTGCCATCAGTGACCTGAATGAGCAGTTCTTC
>TRBV9|TRBJ2-1|TRBD2|NA
CASSGTSLDNEQFF
TGTGCCAGCAGCGGGACTAGTCTAGACAATGAGCAGTTCTTC
>TRBV7-2|TRBJ2-7|TRBD1|NA
CASSSGGPQGYWQYF
TGTGCCAGCAGCTCAGGGGGTCCACAGGGGTATTGGCAGTACTTC
>TRBV9|TRBJ1-2|NA|NA
CASSVDTVNYGYTF
TGTGCCAGCAGCGTAGATACAGTTAACTATGGCTACACCTTC
>TRBV28|TRBJ1-5|TRBD1|NA
CASRLWGQGNNQPQHF
TGTGCCAGCAGACTTTGGGGACAGGGGAACAATCAGCCCCAGCATTTT
>TRBV7-3|TRBJ2-3|NA|NA
CASSLGTSTDTQYF
TGTGCCAGCAGCTTAGGGACTAGCACAGATACGCAGTATTTT
>TRBV7-9|TRBJ2-1|TRBD1|NA
CASSLDRGQRYNEQFF
TGTGCCAGCAGTCTAGACAGGGGGCAACGTTACAATGAGCAGTTCTTC
>TRBV10-3|TRBJ2-3|NA|NA
CAISLAPDTQYF
TGTGCCATCAGTTTGGCTCCAGATACGCAGTATTTT
>TRBV5-1|TRBJ2-5|TRBD2|NA
CASSSSGSRETQYF
TGCGCCAGCAGCAGTAGCGGGAGCAGGGAGACCCAGTACTTC
>TRBV10-3|TRBJ2-3|NA|NA
CAISETSSDTQYF
TGTGCCATCAGTGAGACTAGTTCAGATACGCAGTATTTT
>TRBV19|TRBJ1-1|NA|NA
CASSLNRDTKNTEAFF
TGTGCCAGTAGTCTCAACCGGGACACGAAGAACACTGAAGCTTTCTTT
>TRBV6-5|TRBJ2-7|TRBD1|NA
CASSQRQGVLHGQYF
TGTGCCAGCAGCCAGAGACAGGGGGTTTTACATGGGCAGTACTTC
>TRBV11-2|TRBJ2-6|NA|NA
CASSLGSSGANVLTF
TGTGCCAGCAGCTTGGGGAGCTCTGGGGCCAACGTCCTGACTTTC
>TRBV29-1|TRBJ2-5|NA|few
CSVGFQETQYF
TGCAGCGTCGGGTTCCAAGAGACCCAGTACTTC
>TRBV18|TRBJ2-4|TRBD1|NA
CASSPLGQGDIQYF
TGTGCCAGCTCACCATTGGGACAGGGTGACATTCAGTACTTC
>TRBV19|TRBJ1-1|TRBD1|NA
CASSRDRVVNTEAFF
TGTGCCAGTAGTAGGGACAGGGTCGTGAACACTGAAGCTTTCTTT
>TRBV6-1|TRBJ2-1|TRBD2|NA
CASSESWSGSSEQFF
TGTGCCAGCAGTGAATCGTGGAGCGGGAGTTCGGAGCAGTTCTTC
>TRBV9|TRBJ2-5|TRBD1|NA
CASSVSIWTGQETQYF
TGTGCCAGCAGCGTCTCGATATGGACAGGCCAAGAGACCCAGTACTTC
>TRBV2|TRBJ1-1|NA|NA
CASSAGMNTEAFF
TGTGCCAGCAGTGCGGGGATGAACACTGAAGCTTTCTTT
>TRBV10-3|TRBJ2-7|NA|NA
CAISHSPTTYEQYF
TGTGCCATCAGCCACAGCCCCACGACCTACGAGCAGTACTTC
>TRBV6-4|TRBJ2-3|NA|NA
CASSQEGTYAQYF
TGTGCCAGCAGCCAAGAAGGGACTTACGCGCAGTATTTT
>TRBV5-1|TRBJ1-1|TRBD1|NA
CASSTISGTVNTEAFF
TGCGCCAGCAGCACGATTTCCGGGACAGTGAACACTGAAGCTTTCTTT
>TRBV27|TRBJ2-3|TRBD2|NA
CASSPGLAGGTDTQYF
TGTGCCAGCAGTCCGGGACTAGCGGGGGGGACAGATACGCAGTATTTT
>TRBV18|TRBJ1-2|NA|NA
CASSLDSQITEGYTF
TGTGCCAGCTCACTTGACTCGCAAATAACGGAAGGCTACACCTTC
>TRBV2|TRBJ2-2|NA|NA
CASRETTGPGELFF
TGTGCCAGCAGGGAAACCACTGGGCCCGGGGAGCTGTTTTTT
>TRBV5-4|TRBJ1-4|NA|NA
CASSSHSNPEKLFF
TGTGCCAGCAGCTCTCACTCTAACCCCGAAAAACTGTTTTTT
>TRBV9|TRBJ1-2|NA|NA
CASSVERWSYGYTF
TGTGCCAGCAGCGTAGAAAGGTGGAGCTATGGCTACACCTTC
>TRBV7-8|TRBJ2-5|NA|NA
CASSLTGVKETQYF
TGTGCCAGCAGCTTAACGGGAGTGAAAGAGACCCAGTACTTC
>TRBV19|TRBJ1-1|TRBD1|once
CASLPGASRQGTEAFF
TGTGCCAGCCTTCCTGGCGCATCTCGACAGGGTACTGAAGCTTTCTTT
>TRBV7-2|TRBJ2-1|NA|once
CASSLERRYEQFF
TGTGCCAGCAGTTTGGAGCGGCGCTATGAGCAGTTCTTC
>TRBV5-1|TRBJ2-2|TRBD2|NA
CASRRREVTGELFF
TGCGCCAGCAGAAGGCGGGAGGTCACCGGGGAGCTGTTTTTT
>TRBV7-2|TRBJ1-4|TRBD1|NA
CASSLGGQGIPNEKLFF
TGTGCCAGCAGCTTAGGGGGACAGGGCATACCTAATGAAAAACTGTTTTTT
>TRBV2|TRBJ2-7|TRBD1|NA
CARGGTGPYEQYF
TGTGCCAGAGGCGGGACAGGGCCCTACGAGCAGTACTTC
>TRBV7-9|TRBJ1-1|TRBD1|NA
CASSSGQGNTEAFF
TGTGCCAGCAGCTCGGGACAGGGGAACACTGAAGCTTTCTTT
>TRBV7-2|TRBJ2-1|NA|NA
CASSLGQRGTYNEQFF
TGTGCCAGCAGCTTAGGGCAGCGAGGGACCTACAATGAGCAGTTCTTC
>TRBV7-2|TRBJ2-3|NA|NA
CASSRLFGSDTQYF
TGTGCCAGCAGCCGACTCTTTGGGAGTGATACGCAGTATTTT
>TRBV9|TRBJ2-3|NA|NA
CASSPGWLAVNTDTQYF
TGTGCCAGCAGCCCGGGATGGTTAGCGGTCAACACAGATACGCAGTATTTT
>TRBV5-1|TRBJ2-7|TRBD2|few
CASSYGVPTSGTSYEQYF
TGCGCCAGCAGCTACGGGGTCCCCACTAGCGGGACTTCCTACGAGCAGTACTTC
>TRBV6-5|TRBJ1-1|TRBD1|NA
CASTYRGGYGFEAFF
TGTGCCAGCACTTACAGGGGGGGATATGGCTTCGAAGCTTTCTTT
>TRBV11-3|TRBJ2-7|TRBD1|NA
CASSLGSGTGGHEQYF
TGTGCCAGCAGCTTAGGGTCCGGGACAGGGGGCCACGAGCAGTACTTC
>TRBV28|TRBJ2-7|NA|NA
CASSPRGSGAYEQYF
TGTGCCAGCAGTCCCCGGGGGAGCGGAGCCTACGAGCAGTACTTC
>TRBV6-5|TRBJ2-1|TRBD2|NA
CASSYQASGSNEQFF
TGTGCCAGCAGTTACCAGGCTAGCGGGAGCAATGAGCAGTTCTTC
>TRBV7-2|TRBJ2-2|TRBD2|NA
CASSLGGSYTGELFF
TGTGCCAGCAGCTTAGGCGGGAGCTACACCGGGGAGCTGTTTTTT
>TRBV7-8|TRBJ2-7|TRBD2|NA
CASRLAGYEQYF
TGTGCCAGCAGGCTAGCGGGATACGAGCAGTACTTC
>TRBV5-1|TRBJ2-3|TRBD2|NA
CASSPTSGSRSDTQYF
TGCGCCAGCAGCCCCACTAGCGGGAGTCGGTCAGATACGCAGTATTTT
>TRBV19|TRBJ2-3|TRBD2|NA
CASSKTPEAGDTDTQYF
TGTGCCAGTAGTAAGACCCCAGAAGCGGGGGACACAGATACGCAGTATTTT
>TRBV27|TRBJ2-1|TRBD2|NA
CASSSQDGTSGSFNEQFF
TGTGCCAGCAGTTCCCAAGACGGGACTAGCGGGAGTTTCAATGAGCAGTTCTTC